This T cell receptor beta chain was captured by sequencing in a study of T cell repertoires in cytomegalovirus infection. Overall study: As its CMV epitopes, the study selected recently identified HLA-C-restricted and well-studied HLA-B-restricted targets. Evidence of both CMV infection and a matching HLA type came from public TCR beta signatures.

A word on this clonotype: Its antigen remains unknown.

Study-wide results and limits: Based on cumulative public TCR beta family frequency, carriers of CMV plus the relevant HLA were identified. It was HLA-C-restricted CMV-specific TCR beta clonotypes that dominated the response ex vivo.

The CDR3 contains 17 residues. V was pared by 4 bases and J by 2 bases, with 8 bases of the junction left unmatched. CDR1 is SQVTM and CDR2 is ANQGSEA in the germline V gene. TCRdb independently ran MiXCR on the reads; one entry per CDR3 protein. The sample carries a few hundred thousand distinct CDR3 sequences, roughly 28% recorded once. This chain links TRBV29-1 with TRBJ2-3; TRBD2 agrees at 14 bases. The sample consisted of cultured PBMCs, taken from culture after CMV antigen stimulation. The receptor was derived from a human donor in good health (CMV status not recorded). Some clones in this sample may be carry-over from other donors' samples. In DNA, the CDR3 is TGCAGCGTTGGACTAGCGGGAGGGCCAGCTTTCACAGATACGCAGTATTTT. Its protein product is CSVGLAGGPAFTDTQYF.